The 27 T cell receptor beta chains below all came from one sample that was sequenced in a study of OX40 agonist ivuxolimab in advanced cancers. The repertoire was sequenced with immunoSEQ multiplex PCR; TCRdb's copy has only in-frame clones and lacks some. This table has about 40,000 clones, approximately 83% appearing once. This specimen consisted of CD4+ or CD8+ T cells sorted from blood, obtained in a trial of the OX40 agonist ivuxolimab. These receptor sequences come from an adult with an advanced solid tumor such as melanoma, head and neck, liver or kidney cancer.

The V gene is TRBV7-2, the J gene TRBJ2-7; 9 positions match TRBD1. V lost 5 bases to trimming and J lost 3 bases; unmatched junction nucleotides: 8. The CDR3 covers 15 residues. The V gene's germline CDR1 is SGHTA and CDR2 FQGNSA. The CDR3 spells CASSRPGQGIYEQYF. The CDR3 region has the DNA TGTGCCAGCAGCCGTCCGGGACAGGGTATCTACGAGCAGTACTTC.

The rearrangement uses TRBV9 and TRBJ1-2; 8 bases are a match to TRBD1. V lost 0 bases to trimming and J lost 2 bases; unmatched junction nucleotides: 6. CDR1 and CDR2 from the germline V gene are SGDLS and YYNGEE. The CDR3 is 16 amino acids. CDR3 coding DNA: TGTGCCAGCAGCGTAGCCCCGGGACAGGTGAACTATGGCTACACCTTC. Translating gives CASSVAPGQVNYGYTF.

This clone has just one count. The genes are TRBV4-1 and TRBJ2-7; 12 bases agree with TRBD2. This CDR3 comprises 16 residues. Unmatched junction bases numbered 6, after V lost 3 bases and J lost 3 bases. Germline CDR1 and CDR2: MGHRA and YSYEKL. For the CDR3, the DNA is TGCGCCAGCAGCCAGGACCAGACTAGCGGGGGCTACGAGCAGTACTTC. Translating gives CASSQDQTSGGYEQYF.

This chain links TRBV2 with TRBJ1-1; the D gene is possibly TRBD1 (6 bases). The germline V gene encodes CDR1 SNHLY and CDR2 FYNNEI. CDR3 length: 13 amino acids. Trimming took off 5 bases at V and 5 bases at J, with 12 bases between the two ends. The CDR3 spells CASSPRGGTEAFF. For the CDR3, the DNA is TGTGCCAGCAGTCCCAGGGGTGGAACTGAAGCTTTCTTT.

The chain combines TRBV27 with TRBJ2-2, with 9 bases that match TRBD1. Per the germline V gene, CDR1 is MNHEY and CDR2 is SMNVEV (reference sequence). J gave up 4 bases and V 4 bases, and 7 bases lay outside the gene matches. The CDR3 extends over 16 amino acids. CDR3 sequence: CASSSPGTGPTGELFF. CDR3 DNA sequence: TGTGCCAGCAGTTCCCCAGGGACAGGGCCCACCGGGGAGCTGTTTTTT.

V usage is TRBV7-7 and J usage is TRBJ2-2; D is perhaps TRBD1 (5 bases). This CDR3 spans 12 amino acids. Trimming left V 5 bases short and J 8 bases short, with 9 bases between. CDR1 is SSHAT and CDR2 is FNYEAQ in the germline V gene (reference sequence). CDR3 region: CASSPWTGELFF. CDR3 nucleotide sequence: TGTGCCAGCAGCCCCTGGACAGGGGAGCTGTTTTTT.

V is TRBV28 and J is TRBJ2-7, with no clear D. Germline V CDR1 and CDR2: MDHEN, SYDVKM. Trimming left V 3 bases short and J 4 bases short, with 7 bases between. This CDR3 is 12 amino acids long. CDR3 sequence (DNA): TGTGCCAGCAGTTTGGCTGGTTACGAGCAGTACGTC. This gives the protein CASSLAGYEQYV.

CDR3 DNA: TGTGCCAGTAGTGGCTGGAGCTCCTACAATGAGCAGTTCTTC. Residues: CASSGWSSYNEQFF. The chain couples TRBV19 to TRBJ2-1; the D is unclear. This CDR3 is built from 14 residues. The germline gives CDR1 LNHDA, CDR2 SQIVND (reference sequence). The germline V and J ends were trimmed by 5 bases and 0 bases, with 8 bases remaining between them.

The V and J genes are TRBV11-2 and TRBJ1-1; 10 bases fit TRBD1. This CDR3 is 16 amino acids long. Looked up from germline, CDR1 is SGHAT and CDR2 is FQNNGV. V lost 1 base to trimming and J lost 2 bases; unmatched junction nucleotides: 4. Written as DNA, the CDR3 is TGTGCCAGCAGCTTAGCATGGGACAGGGGTAACACTGAAGCTTTCTTT. Translated: CASSLAWDRGNTEAFF.

This chain links TRBV4-1 with TRBJ2-7; D call uncertain. Trimming removed 1 base at V and 4 bases at J, with 8 bases between. CDR1 MGHRA and CDR2 YSYEKL come from the germline V gene. This CDR3 is 13 amino acids long. This CDR3 is CASSQGPQYEQYV. DNA for the CDR3: TGCGCCAGCAGCCAAGGACCACAGTACGAGCAGTACGTC.

The V call is TRBV4-2, the J call TRBJ2-3; D unresolved. The CDR3 is made up of 12 amino acids. Between the trimmed V and J ends, which lost 5 bases and 5 bases, there was a span of 8 bases. CDR1 and CDR2 from the germline V gene are LGHNA and YNFKEQ. The CDR3 protein is CASSTPEDTQYF. CDR3 bases: TGTGCCAGCAGCACACCAGAAGATACGCAGTATTTT.

This chain uses TRBV6-8 with TRBJ2-3; 9 bases are a match to TRBD2. The CDR3 extends over 17 amino acids. V lost 3 bases to trimming and J lost 4 bases; unmatched junction nucleotides: 11. CDR1 MNHGY and CDR2 SAAAGT come from the germline V gene. The CDR3, as DNA: TGTGCCAGCAGTTATATCCCTAGCGGGAAGCCCCCAGATACGCAGTATTTT. The encoded protein is CASSYIPSGKPPDTQYF.

The chain uses TRBV19 and TRBJ1-5; the match to TRBD1 covers 11 bases. CDR3 length: 12 residues. From germline, CDR1 is LNHDA and CDR2 SQIVND (reference sequence). V shed 8 bases, J shed 6 bases, and the junction held 0 bases outside the gene matches. The CDR3 bases are TGTGCCAGTGGGACAGGGGGTCAGCCCCAGCATTTT. It translates to CASGTGGQPQHF.

V is TRBV11-2 and J is TRBJ2-3, with 13 nucleotides matching TRBD2. CDR3 length equals 17 residues. Germline lookup yields CDR1 SGHAT and CDR2 FQNNGV. With 3 bases clipped from V and 2 bases from J, the junction kept 5 bases outside the gene matches. As DNA, the CDR3 is TGTGCCAGCAGCTTGACTAGCGGGGGGCAAGTCACAGATACGCAGTATTTT. Translating it yields CASSLTSGGQVTDTQYF.

The V call is TRBV7-9, the J call TRBJ1-2; D is unresolved. This CDR3 is 13 amino acids long. Trimming took off 1 base at V and 7 bases at J, with 10 bases between the two ends. Germline V gene lookup returns CDR1 SEHNR and CDR2 FQNEAQ (reference sequence). CDR3 DNA sequence: TGTGCCAGCAGCTTAGGGCTTGGGGTTGGCTACACCTTC. Protein: CASSLGLGVGYTF. The full variable domain, with the rest looked up from reference TRBV7-9 and TRBJ1-2, is DTGVSQNPRHKITKRGQNVTFRCDPISEHNRLYWYRQTLGQGPEFLTYFQNEAQLEKSRLLSDRFSAERPKGSFSTLEIQRTEQGDSAMYLCASSLGLGVGYTFGSGTRLTVV.

V usage is TRBV9 and J usage is TRBJ2-1, with D unresolved. V lost 0 bases to trimming and J lost 8 bases, with 3 bases between them. Per germline, CDR1 SGDLS and CDR2 YYNGEE. This CDR3 comprises 11 residues. CDR3 bases: TGTGCCAGCAGCGTAGGGGATGAGCAGTTCTTC. It translates to CASSVGDEQFF.

For the CDR3, the DNA is TGTGCCAGCAGTTACGGGGGGGCCAAAAACATTCAGTACTTC. This codes for CASSYGGAKNIQYF. The chain joins TRBV6-6 to TRBJ2-4; a weak D match, TRBD2 (6 bases). Germline CDR1 and CDR2: MNHNY and SVGAGI (reference sequence). The CDR3 sequence is 14 residues long. With 2 bases removed from V and 1 base from J, the gap between germline ends came to 6 bases.

The chain recombines TRBV21-1 with TRBJ2-1; TRBD2 was called by the table and not checked on the DNA. TRBV21-1 is a pseudogene. This CDR3 has 19 amino acids. The CDR3, as DNA: TGTGCCAGCAGCAAAGCCTGGGCTAGCGGGGGCCGGGGGTACAATGAGCAGTTCTTC. As protein: CASSKAWASGGRGYNEQFF.

The J gene is TRBJ2-1, the V gene TRBV4-3; perhaps TRBD1 as D (5 bases). Germline CDR1 is LGHNA and CDR2 is YSLEER. CDR3 size: 16 residues. Trimming removed 0 bases from V and 4 bases from J, with 13 bases in between. The CDR3 reads CASSQDSGSLYNEQFF. Written as DNA, the CDR3 is TGCGCCAGCAGCCAAGATTCAGGGTCCCTTTACAATGAGCAGTTCTTC.

This clone was observed once. The rearrangement uses TRBV15 and TRBJ1-5, with unresolved D. Per the germline V gene, CDR1 is LNHNV and CDR2 is YYDKDF (reference sequence). The CDR3 length is 15 residues. The germline V and J ends were trimmed by 3 bases and 4 bases, with 13 bases remaining between them. The CDR3, as DNA: TGTGCCACCAGCAGGAAGGACGGTTTTAATCAGCCCCAGCATTTT. Its translation: CATSRKDGFNQPQHF. The full variable domain, its missing parts supplied by reference TRBV15 and TRBJ1-5, is DAMVIQNPRYQVTQFGKPVTLSCSQTLNHNVMYWYQQKSSQAPKLLFHYYDKDFNNEADTPDNFQSRRPNTSFCFLDIRSPGLGDTAMYLCATSRKDGFNQPQHFGDGTRLSIL.

This chain links TRBV28 with TRBJ1-2, with D tentatively TRBD1 (6 bases). Germline CDR1 is MDHEN and CDR2 is SYDVKM. V dropped 3 bases and J dropped 0 bases, with 11 bases sitting between them. This CDR3 spans 15 amino acids. The CDR3 nucleotides are TGTGCCAGCAGTTTTTTTCAGGGGACTAACTATGGCTACACCTTC. Protein product: CASSFFQGTNYGYTF.

V is TRBV19 and J is TRBJ2-5, with 10 bases lining up with TRBD2. J lost 4 bases, V lost 5 bases, and 4 bases had no gene match. CDR3 size: 14 residues. Germline lookup yields CDR1 LNHDA and CDR2 SQIVND (reference sequence). The CDR3 DNA reads as TGTGCCAGTAGTTCCGGACTAGCGGCAGAGACCCAGTACTTC. The encoded protein is CASSSGLAAETQYF.

This rearrangement joins TRBV11-2 to TRBJ2-1, with D possibly matching TRBD2 (6 bases). CDR1 is SGHAT and CDR2 is FQNNGV in the germline V gene. The CDR3 loop spans 14 amino acids. V lost 5 bases and J 6 bases, leaving 14 bases between the germline ends. CDR3 protein: CASSGGDFLNEQFF. The CDR3 DNA sequence: TGTGCCAGCAGCGGAGGGGACTTTCTCAATGAGCAGTTCTTC.

The chain recombines TRBV30 with TRBJ2-3, with 11 bases aligning to TRBD2. Per the germline V gene, CDR1 is GTSNPN and CDR2 is SVGIG (reference sequence). The CDR3 totals 14 residues. Germline trimming cut 0 bases from V and 7 bases from J; bases unmatched to any gene: 3. This CDR3 is CAWSVLAGVHTQYF. In nucleotides, the CDR3 is TGTGCCTGGAGTGTACTAGCGGGAGTGCATACGCAGTATTTT. The full variable domain, rest sourced from reference TRBV30 and TRBJ2-3, is SQTIHQWPATLVQPVGSPLSLECTVEGTSNPNLYWYRQAAGRGLQLLFYSVGIGQISSEVPQNLSASRPQDRQFILSSKKLLLSDSGFYLCAWSVLAGVHTQYFGPGTRLTVL.

The rearrangement uses TRBV18 and TRBJ2-7; TRBD1 matches at 10 bases. With 3 bases clipped from V and 3 bases from J, the junction kept 11 bases outside the gene matches. This CDR3 contains 17 residues. Germline CDR1 and CDR2: KGHSH and LQKENI. Here the CDR3 DNA reads TGTGCCAGCTCACCCCGTACCGGGACAGGGGTTATCTACGAGCAGTACGTC. Translated, it gives CASSPRTGTGVIYEQYV.

V is TRBV6-4 and J is TRBJ2-3; D unresolved. The germline gives CDR1 MRHNA, CDR2 SNTAGT. Deletions cut 3 bases from V and 0 bases from J, with 4 bases between. CDR3 length equals 13 residues. CDR3 nucleotides: TGTGCCAGCAGTGAGGGTAGCACAGATACGCAGTATTTT. Residues: CASSEGSTDTQYF.

V is TRBV28 and J is TRBJ2-7, with 10 bases fitting TRBD2. The CDR3 is 15 residues long. V gave up 3 bases and J gave up 3 bases; unmatched junction bases: 5. Germline CDR1 MDHEN, CDR2 SYDVKM. The DNA of the CDR3 is TGTGCCAGCAGTTTCCCCGGGACTAGCGACTACGAGCAGTACTTC. It codes for CASSFPGTSDYEQYF. The full variable domain, completed using reference TRBV28 and TRBJ2-7, is DVKVTQSSRYLVKRTGEKVFLECVQDMDHENMFWYRQDPGLGLRLIYFSYDVKMKEKGDIPEGYSVSREKKERFSLILESASTNQTSMYLCASSFPGTSDYEQYFGPGTRLTVT.